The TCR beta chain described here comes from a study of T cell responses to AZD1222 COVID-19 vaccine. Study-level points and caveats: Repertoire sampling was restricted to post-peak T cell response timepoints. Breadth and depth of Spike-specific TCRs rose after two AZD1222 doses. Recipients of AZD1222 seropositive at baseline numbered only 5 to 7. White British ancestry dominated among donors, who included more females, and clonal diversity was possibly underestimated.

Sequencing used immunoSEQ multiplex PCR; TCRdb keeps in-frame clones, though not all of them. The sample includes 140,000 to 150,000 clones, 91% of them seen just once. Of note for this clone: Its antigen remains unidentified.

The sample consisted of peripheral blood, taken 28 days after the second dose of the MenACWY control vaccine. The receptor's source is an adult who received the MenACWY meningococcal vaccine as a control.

The CDR3 sequence: CASSLSQGTAEQYF. For the CDR3, the DNA is TGTGCCAGCAGCTTATCCCAGGGGACGGCCGAGCAGTACTTC. The V gene is TRBV7-3, the J gene TRBJ2-7; weak D call: TRBD1 (6 bases). Germline CDR1 reads SGHTA; CDR2 reads FQGTGA. The CDR3 is 14 residues long. The V end was cut by 2 bases, the J end by 6 bases, with 14 bases between.